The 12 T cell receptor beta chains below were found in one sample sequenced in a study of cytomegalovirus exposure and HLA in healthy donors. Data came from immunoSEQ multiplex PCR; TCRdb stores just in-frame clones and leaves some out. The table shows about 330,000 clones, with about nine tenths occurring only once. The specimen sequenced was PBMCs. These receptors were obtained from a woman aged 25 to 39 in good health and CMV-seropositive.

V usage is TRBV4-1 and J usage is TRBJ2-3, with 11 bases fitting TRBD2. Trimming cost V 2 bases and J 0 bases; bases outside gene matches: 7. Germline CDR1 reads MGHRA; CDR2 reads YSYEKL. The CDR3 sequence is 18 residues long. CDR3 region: CASSQQLAGGSSTDTQYF. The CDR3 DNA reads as TGCGCCAGCAGCCAACAGCTAGCGGGGGGTTCTAGCACAGATACGCAGTATTTT.

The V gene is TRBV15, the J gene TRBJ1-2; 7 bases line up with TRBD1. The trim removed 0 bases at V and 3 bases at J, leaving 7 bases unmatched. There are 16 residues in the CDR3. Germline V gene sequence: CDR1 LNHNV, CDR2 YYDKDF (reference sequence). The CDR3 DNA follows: TGTGCCACCAGCAGAGATATTGGACAGGCCGACTATGGCTACACCTTC. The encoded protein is CATSRDIGQADYGYTF. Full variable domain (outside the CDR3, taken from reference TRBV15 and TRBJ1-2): DAMVIQNPRYQVTQFGKPVTLSCSQTLNHNVMYWYQQKSSQAPKLLFHYYDKDFNNEADTPDNFQSRRPNTSFCFLDIRSPGLGDTAMYLCATSRDIGQADYGYTFGSGTRLTVV.

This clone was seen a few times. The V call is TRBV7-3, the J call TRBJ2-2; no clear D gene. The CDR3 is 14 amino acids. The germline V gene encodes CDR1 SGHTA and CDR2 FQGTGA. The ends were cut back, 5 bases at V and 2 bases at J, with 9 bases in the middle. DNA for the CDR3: TGTGCCAGCAGCCTACTCCCTAACACCGGGGAGCTGTTTTTT. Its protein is CASSLLPNTGELFF.

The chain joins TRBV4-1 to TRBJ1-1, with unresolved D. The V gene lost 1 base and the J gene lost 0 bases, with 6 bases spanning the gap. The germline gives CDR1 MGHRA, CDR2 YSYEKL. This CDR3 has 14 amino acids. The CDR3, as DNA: TGCGCCAGCAGCCAAGGGCCGATGAACACTGAAGCTTTCTTT. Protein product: CASSQGPMNTEAFF.

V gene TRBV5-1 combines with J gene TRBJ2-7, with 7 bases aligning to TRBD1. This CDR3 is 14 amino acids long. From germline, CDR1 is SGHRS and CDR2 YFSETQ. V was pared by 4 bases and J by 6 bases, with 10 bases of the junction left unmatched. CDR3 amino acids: CASSIDRASREQYF. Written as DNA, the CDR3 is TGCGCCAGCAGCATTGACAGGGCGTCTCGCGAGCAGTACTTC.

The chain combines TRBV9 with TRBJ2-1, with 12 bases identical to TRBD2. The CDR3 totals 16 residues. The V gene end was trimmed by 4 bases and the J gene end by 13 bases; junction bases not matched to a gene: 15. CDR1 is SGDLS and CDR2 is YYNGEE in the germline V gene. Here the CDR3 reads CASSSRTSGEIVRQFF. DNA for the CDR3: TGTGCCAGCAGCTCTAGGACTAGCGGGGAGATAGTACGACAGTTCTTC.

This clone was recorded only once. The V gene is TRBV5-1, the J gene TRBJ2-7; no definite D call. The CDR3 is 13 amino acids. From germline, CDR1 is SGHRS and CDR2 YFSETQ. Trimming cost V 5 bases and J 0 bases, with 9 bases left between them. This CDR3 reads CASSLGASYEQYF. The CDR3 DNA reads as TGCGCCAGCAGTTTAGGAGCCTCCTACGAGCAGTACTTC.

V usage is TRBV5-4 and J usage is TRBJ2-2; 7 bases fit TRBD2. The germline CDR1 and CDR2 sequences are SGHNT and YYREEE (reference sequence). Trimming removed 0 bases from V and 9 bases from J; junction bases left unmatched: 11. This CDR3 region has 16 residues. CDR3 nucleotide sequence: TGTGCCAGCAGCTTGGGGGCGGGGGTCGGGCCCCGGGAGCTGTTTTTT. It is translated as CASSLGAGVGPRELFF.

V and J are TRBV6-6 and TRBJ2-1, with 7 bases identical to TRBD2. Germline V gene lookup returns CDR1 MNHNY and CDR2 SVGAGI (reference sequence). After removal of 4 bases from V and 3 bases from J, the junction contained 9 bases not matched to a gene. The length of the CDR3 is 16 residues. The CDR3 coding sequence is TGTGCCAGCAGTTTCCCCTCAGCGGGATTCTACAATGAGCAGTTCTTC. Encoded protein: CASSFPSAGFYNEQFF.

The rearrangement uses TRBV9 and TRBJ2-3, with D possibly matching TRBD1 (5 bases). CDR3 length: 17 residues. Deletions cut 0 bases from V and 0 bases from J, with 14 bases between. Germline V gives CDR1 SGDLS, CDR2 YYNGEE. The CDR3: CASSVEWGGSSTDTQYF. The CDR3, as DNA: TGTGCCAGCAGCGTAGAATGGGGCGGCTCTAGCACAGATACGCAGTATTTT.

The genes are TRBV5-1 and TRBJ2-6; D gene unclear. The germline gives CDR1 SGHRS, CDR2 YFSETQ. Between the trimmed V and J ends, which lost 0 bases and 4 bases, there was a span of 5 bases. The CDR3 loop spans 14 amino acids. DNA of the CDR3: TGCGCCAGCAGCTTGGCGGGCGGGGCCAACGTCCTGACTTTC. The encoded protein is CASSLAGGANVLTF.

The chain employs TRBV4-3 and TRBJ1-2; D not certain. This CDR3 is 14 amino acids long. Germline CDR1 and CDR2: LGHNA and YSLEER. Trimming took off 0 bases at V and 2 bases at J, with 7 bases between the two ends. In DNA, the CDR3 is TGCGCCAGCAGCCAAGATCCCGGGAACTATGGCTACACCTTC. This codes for CASSQDPGNYGYTF.